The 5 T cell receptor beta chains presented below share a single source sample, sequenced in a study of high-grade serous ovarian cancer treatment subgroups (dated by TCRdb to the early 2020s). Collection of tumor samples took place before definitive surgery or chemotherapy. Library preparation was by the immunoSEQ multiplex PCR assay. TCRdb carries this immuneACCESS record with in-frame sequences only. Its versions omit some clonotypes, under half of them owing to an unresolved V gene in the studies checked, with the rest unexplained. The sample table holds about 30,000 clones, of which around 80% were seen once. The biggest ten clones account for 2.1% of the sample. Specimen: tumor tissue. The origin of the receptors is a human donor with high-grade serous ovarian cancer.

The chain employs TRBV5-1 and TRBJ2-5; possibly TRBD1 or TRBD2 for D (5 bases each). The CDR3 contains 14 residues. The germline CDR1 and CDR2 sequences are SGHRS and YFSETQ. V was clipped by 0 bases and J by 0 bases, with 6 bases between them. CDR3 sequence (DNA): TGCGCCAGCAGCTTGGGGGGACACCAAGAGACCCAGTACTTC. Translated: CASSLGGHQETQYF.

The J gene is TRBJ2-7, the V gene TRBV15; 9 nucleotides match TRBD1. The germline V gene encodes CDR1 LNHNV and CDR2 YYDKDF (reference sequence). The CDR3 runs 14 residues. Germline trimming cut 2 bases from V and 5 bases from J; bases unmatched to any gene: 4. The CDR3 DNA is TGTGCCACCAGCAGACCCGGGACAGGGAACGAGCAGTACTTC. It translates to CATSRPGTGNEQYF.

As DNA, the CDR3 is TGTGCCAGCAGCCTCCGGGACAGGGTGTTGTATCGGGGCTACACCTTC. It specifies CASSLRDRVLYRGYTF. This sequence joins TRBV5-6 and TRBJ1-2; 9 positions match TRBD1. The CDR3 totals 16 residues. The V gene end was trimmed by 4 bases and the J gene end by 8 bases; junction bases not matched to a gene: 15. Germline lookup yields CDR1 SGHDT and CDR2 YYEEEE. Based on the CDR3 plus reference TRBV5-6 and TRBJ1-2, the full variable domain is DAGVTQSPTHLIKTRGQQVTLRCSPKSGHDTVSWYQQALGQGPQFIFQYYEEEERQRGNFPDRFSGHQFPNYSSELNVNALLLGDSALYLCASSLRDRVLYRGYTFGSGTRLTVV.

V is TRBV25-1 and J is TRBJ2-5; 7 bases line up with TRBD1. Germline-derived CDR1 and CDR2 are MGHDK and SYGVNS. V lost 4 bases to trimming and J lost 1 base; unmatched junction nucleotides: 15. The CDR3 has 18 amino acids. CDR3 sequence: CASSAILETGNSQETQYF. The CDR3 DNA reads TGTGCCAGCAGTGCAATATTGGAGACAGGGAACTCCCAAGAGACCCAGTACTTC.

The count of this clone is one. The rearrangement uses TRBV5-8 and TRBJ2-7; a weak D match, TRBD2 (5 bases). The CDR3 is made up of 12 amino acids. Trimming took 6 bases from V and 6 from J, leaving 13 bases between them. Germline assignment: CDR1 SGHTS and CDR2 YDEGEE. CDR3 sequence: CASTPGGVEQYF. The CDR3 DNA is TGTGCCAGCACTCCAGGAGGAGTCGAGCAGTACTTC.